The clone carrying this TCR beta chain appeared once. The source of the sample is a study of control samples from healthy donors and cancer patients. The CDR3 has 14 residues. The trim removed 3 bases at V and 4 bases at J, leaving 3 bases unmatched. Looked up from germline, CDR1 is LNHDA and CDR2 is SQIVND (reference sequence). Method: immunoSEQ multiplex PCR; TCRdb's copy keeps in-frame clones and lacks some. The repertoire has 130,000 or so clones, roughly 90% of them found once; the top ten carry about 3.4%. Sequencing was done on a sample of blood. The TCR sequence derives from a man between 50 and 59 years old in good health. The chain joins TRBV19 to TRBJ2-4; 7 bases line up with TRBD1. The chain's CDR3 is CASSMPGQKNIQYF. As DNA, the CDR3 is TGTGCCAGTAGTATGCCGGGACAGAAAAACATTCAGTACTTC.